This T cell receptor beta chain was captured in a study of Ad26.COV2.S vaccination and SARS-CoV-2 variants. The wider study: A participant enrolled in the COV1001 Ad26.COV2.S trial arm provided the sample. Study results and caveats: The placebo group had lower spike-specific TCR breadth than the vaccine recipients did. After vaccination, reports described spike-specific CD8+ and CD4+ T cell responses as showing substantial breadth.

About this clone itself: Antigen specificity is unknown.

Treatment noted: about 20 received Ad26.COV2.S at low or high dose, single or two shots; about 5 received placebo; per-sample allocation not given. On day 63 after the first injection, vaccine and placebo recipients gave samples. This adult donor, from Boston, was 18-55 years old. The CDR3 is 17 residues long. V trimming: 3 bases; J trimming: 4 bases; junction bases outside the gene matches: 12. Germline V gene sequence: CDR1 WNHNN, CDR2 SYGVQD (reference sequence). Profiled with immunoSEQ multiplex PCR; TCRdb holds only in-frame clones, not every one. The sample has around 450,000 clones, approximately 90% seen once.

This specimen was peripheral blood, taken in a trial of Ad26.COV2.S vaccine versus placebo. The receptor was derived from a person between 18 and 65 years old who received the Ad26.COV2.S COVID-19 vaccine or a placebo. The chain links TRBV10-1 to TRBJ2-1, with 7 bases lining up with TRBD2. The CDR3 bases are TGCGCCAGCAGTGACAGCAATGCGGGAGTAGGGTACAATGAGCAGTTCTTC. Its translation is CASSDSNAGVGYNEQFF.